Following are 23 T cell receptor beta chains from one sample sequenced in a study of cytomegalovirus exposure and HLA in healthy donors. PCR employed 60 Vbeta and 13 Jbeta primers. Data came from immunoSEQ multiplex PCR; TCRdb stores just in-frame clones and leaves some out. The sample contains about 170,000 clones, 73% of which appear only once. Sequencing input: PBMCs. The receptors stem from a young woman in good health and CMV-seropositive.

The chain is built from TRBV7-2 and TRBJ2-7; D might be TRBD1 (5 bases). With 2 bases removed from V and 5 bases from J, the gap between germline ends came to 19 bases. Germline loops: CDR1 SGHTA, CDR2 FQGNSA. CDR3 length: 16 residues. CDR3 residues: CASSLFGAGNDNEQYF. In DNA, the CDR3 is TGTGCCAGCAGCTTATTTGGGGCCGGTAATGACAACGAGCAGTACTTC.

The chain joins TRBV2 to TRBJ1-6, with no clear D. This CDR3 has 14 amino acids. CDR1 and CDR2 from the germline V gene are SNHLY and FYNNEI. Deletions cut 2 bases from V and 6 bases from J, with 8 bases between. The CDR3 spells CASSETHSNSPLHF. CDR3 sequence (DNA): TGTGCCAGCAGTGAAACCCACTCTAATTCACCCCTCCACTTT.

This clone was seen only a few times. The chain links TRBV7-9 to TRBJ2-5; 8 bases are a match to TRBD1. Trimming at V came to 5 bases and at J to 11 bases, leaving 19 bases not matched to a gene. Germline-derived CDR1 and CDR2 are SEHNR and FQNEAQ (reference sequence). The CDR3 contains 16 residues. CDR3 protein: CASSPPSWTGRWEQYF. DNA for the CDR3: TGTGCCAGCAGCCCCCCGAGTTGGACAGGGAGGTGGGAGCAGTACTTC. The entire variable domain, with the rest obtained from reference TRBV7-9 and TRBJ2-5, is as follows: DTGVSQNPRHKITKRGQNVTFRCDPISEHNRLYWYRQTLGQGPEFLTYFQNEAQLEKSRLLSDRFSAERPKGSFSTLEIQRTEQGDSAMYLCASSPPSWTGRWEQYFGPGTRLLVL.

This clone was detected a few times. The rearrangement links TRBV4-1 to TRBJ2-7; weak D call: TRBD1 (5 bases). Germline V gene sequence: CDR1 MGHRA, CDR2 YSYEKL. The CDR3 sequence is 14 residues long. V lost 0 bases and J 2 bases, leaving 8 bases between the germline ends. The CDR3 nucleotides are TGCGCCAGCAGCCAAGATCAGGGTACCTACGAGCAGTACTTC. Its protein is CASSQDQGTYEQYF.

This clone was detected only a few times. The rearrangement uses TRBV7-9 and TRBJ1-4, with D unclear. CDR1 is SEHNR, CDR2 FQNEAQ, per germline (reference sequence). The CDR3 runs 11 residues. The V end lost 5 bases, the J end lost 5 bases, and 3 bases lay between the germline ends. The CDR3 DNA reads TGTGCCAGCAGCCAAAATGAAAAACTGTTTTTT. This gives the protein CASSQNEKLFF.

The rearrangement joins TRBV2 to TRBJ1-3, with D unclear. The V gene's germline CDR1 is SNHLY and CDR2 FYNNEI. The CDR3 spans 16 residues. Trimming removed 3 bases at V and 0 bases at J, with 12 bases between. CDR3 sequence reads: CASSDFRGTSGNTIYF. CDR3 in DNA: TGTGCCAGCAGTGATTTTCGGGGAACCTCTGGAAACACCATATATTTT.

This chain joins TRBV27 and TRBJ2-5; TRBD2 might be the D (6 bases). Trimming removed 4 bases from V and 5 bases from J, with 14 bases in between. This CDR3 has 14 amino acids. CDR1 is MNHEY and CDR2 is SMNVEV in the germline V gene (reference sequence). This chain's CDR3 is CASSYGIGGETQYF. The CDR3 bases are TGTGCCAGCAGTTATGGCATTGGGGGGGAGACCCAGTACTTC.

The V and J genes are TRBV6-4 and TRBJ1-5, with 8 bases fitting TRBD1. CDR3 size: 15 residues. The germline V gene encodes CDR1 MRHNA and CDR2 SNTAGT. V shed 7 bases and J 5 bases; nucleotides not matched to a gene: 10. The DNA of the CDR3 is TGTGCCAGCACCGCGGTCAGGGGGCGAGATCAGCCCCAGCATTTT. This gives the protein CASTAVRGRDQPQHF.

V usage is TRBV7-9 and J usage is TRBJ2-5; 12 nucleotides align to TRBD2. Germline lookup yields CDR1 SEHNR and CDR2 FQNEAQ (reference sequence). V lost 6 bases, J lost 1 base, and 3 bases stayed unmatched. The CDR3 contains 15 residues. The CDR3 DNA reads TGTGCCAGCAGACCTAGCGGGGGGGTCCAAGAGACCCAGTACTTC. Its translation is CASRPSGGVQETQYF. Filled out from reference TRBV7-9 and TRBJ2-5, the complete variable domain reads DTGVSQNPRHKITKRGQNVTFRCDPISEHNRLYWYRQTLGQGPEFLTYFQNEAQLEKSRLLSDRFSAERPKGSFSTLEIQRTEQGDSAMYLCASRPSGGVQETQYFGPGTRLLVL.

The chain joins TRBV29-1 to TRBJ1-5; D not resolved. Looked up from germline, CDR1 is SQVTM and CDR2 is ANQGSEA. V lost 4 bases to trimming and J lost 3 bases, with 10 bases between them. The CDR3 runs 13 residues. CDR3 DNA sequence: TGCAGCGTTGGTGAAGACTTCAATCAGCCCCAGCATTTT. Protein product: CSVGEDFNQPQHF.

This rearrangement joins TRBV19 to TRBJ2-1; 7 bases fit TRBD1. Losses at the gene ends were 1 base for V and 1 base for J; bases not matched to a gene: 4. CDR3 length: 16 residues. From germline, CDR1 is LNHDA and CDR2 SQIVND (reference sequence). This CDR3 reads CASSIAPTGSYNEQFF. For the CDR3, the DNA is TGTGCCAGTAGTATAGCCCCGACAGGGTCCTACAATGAGCAGTTCTTC.

This clone has only a few counts. This chain uses TRBV11-2 with TRBJ1-1, with 7 bases lining up with TRBD1. Germline V lookup: CDR1 SGHAT, CDR2 FQNNGV. CDR3 length: 15 residues. The J segment lost 0 bases and the V segment lost 6 bases, leaving 7 bases of the junction unmatched. CDR3 DNA sequence: TGTGCCAGCAGGATCGGGACAGCGATGAACACTGAAGCTTTCTTT. As protein: CASRIGTAMNTEAFF.

The chain uses TRBV7-3 and TRBJ2-7; 10 bases agree with TRBD1. Germline CDR1 is SGHTA and CDR2 is FQGTGA. Trimming removed 5 bases from V and 2 bases from J; junction bases left unmatched: 12. This CDR3 has 17 residues. CDR3 sequence: CASSARVGTGDTYEQYF. CDR3 coding DNA: TGTGCCAGCAGCGCAAGGGTCGGGACAGGGGATACCTACGAGCAGTACTTC.

A note on this clone: The sample contains more than one DNA sequence encoding this CDR3. The chain joins TRBV25-1 to TRBJ2-5; 12 bases agree with TRBD2. Trimming took 4 bases from V and 0 from J; bases not matched to a gene: 6. From germline, CDR1 is MGHDK and CDR2 SYGVNS. This CDR3 region has 17 residues. The DNA for the CDR3 is TGTGCCAGCAGTGGCCGGACTAGCGGGGAGTACCAAGAGACCCAGTACTTC. Protein: CASSGRTSGEYQETQYF.

This clone was recorded a few times. The chain carries TRBV7-2 and TRBJ2-7; TRBD2 agrees at 11 bases. Germline V gene sequence: CDR1 SGHTA, CDR2 FQGNSA. The CDR3 is 18 residues long. Trimming removed 1 base from V and 2 bases from J; junction bases left unmatched: 10. The DNA for the CDR3 is TGTGCCAGCAGCTTAGTCGGCGGGGTAGCGGGGGGGACCTACGAGCAGTACTTC. As protein: CASSLVGGVAGGTYEQYF.

A note on this clone: The sample carries other DNA sequences with the same CDR3. The rearrangement joins TRBV9 to TRBJ1-1; D not resolved. Trimming stripped 3 bases from V and 6 bases from J, with 9 bases between. Germline-derived CDR1 and CDR2 are SGDLS and YYNGEE. This CDR3 is 12 amino acids long. CDR3 sequence (DNA): TGTGCCAGCAGCGGAACCGGGGCTGAAGCTTTCTTT. Encoded protein: CASSGTGAEAFF. The full variable domain, completed using reference TRBV9 and TRBJ1-1, is DSGVTQTPKHLITATGQRVTLRCSPRSGDLSVYWYQQSLDQGLQFLIQYYNGEERAKGNILERFSAQQFPDLHSELNLSSLELGDSALYFCASSGTGAEAFFGQGTRLTVV.

CDR3 sequence: CASSPTGTLVYEQYF. In DNA, the CDR3 is TGTGCCAGCAGTCCCACCGGGACACTCGTGTACGAGCAGTACTTC. This chain connects TRBV6-5 to TRBJ2-7; the D gene is possibly TRBD1 (6 bases). Trimming cost V 5 bases and J 4 bases, with 18 bases left between them. CDR1 is MNHEY, CDR2 SVGAGI, per germline. This CDR3 has 15 amino acids.

This sequence joins TRBV9 and TRBJ1-2, with 7 nucleotides matching TRBD1. This CDR3 has 12 residues. V shed 7 bases, J shed 8 bases, and the junction held 8 bases outside the gene matches. The germline V gene has CDR1 SGDLS and CDR2 YYNGEE. CDR3 DNA sequence: TGTGCCAGCTTTACAGGGGACCGGGGCTACACCTTC. This codes for CASFTGDRGYTF.

A few counts support this clone. The V and J genes are TRBV4-3 and TRBJ1-5; D might be TRBD1 (6 bases). The length of the CDR3 is 13 residues. Germline V gene data show CDR1 as LGHNA and CDR2 as YSLEER. V was cut by 1 base and J by 8 bases, with 9 bases left in between. CDR3 DNA sequence: TGCGCCAGCAGCCAAGGGGGGGGCAAGCCCCAGCATTTT. Translating it yields CASSQGGGKPQHF.

This clone was counted a single time. The chain uses TRBV27 and TRBJ1-5, with TRBD1 matching over 8 bases. This CDR3 has 14 amino acids. Trimming cost V 6 bases and J 2 bases; bases outside gene matches: 3. Germline V CDR1 and CDR2: MNHEY, SMNVEV (reference sequence). The CDR3 loop reads CASRPTGGNQPQHF. The CDR3 bases are TGTGCCAGCAGGCCGACAGGGGGCAATCAGCCCCAGCATTTT.

The V call is TRBV5-4, the J call TRBJ2-5; D is ambiguous. The V and J ends lost 0 bases and 4 bases respectively, with 19 bases between them. The CDR3 length is 17 residues. CDR1 is SGHNT, CDR2 YYREEE, per germline (reference sequence). The CDR3 is CASSLAIIGSVSETQYF. CDR3 sequence (DNA): TGTGCCAGCAGCTTGGCCATTATTGGCTCAGTCTCAGAGACCCAGTACTTC.

The chain couples TRBV28 to TRBJ1-4; TRBD1 might be the D (6 bases). The CDR3 is 15 amino acids. Germline V gene data show CDR1 as MDHEN and CDR2 as SYDVKM. V lost 3 bases and J 3 bases, leaving 11 bases between the germline ends. CDR3 in DNA: TGTGCCAGCAGTTTCGAGGGGACATCTAATGAAAAACTGTTTTTT. Translated: CASSFEGTSNEKLFF.

The chain recombines TRBV7-2 with TRBJ1-2; weak D call: TRBD1 (6 bases). Germline V gene lookup returns CDR1 SGHTA and CDR2 FQGNSA. CDR3 length: 14 amino acids. Trimming took 5 bases from V and 5 from J, leaving 15 bases between them. CDR3 coding DNA: TGTGCCAGCAGCCGACAGGAAATCCTTTATGGCTACACCTTC. It encodes CASSRQEILYGYTF.